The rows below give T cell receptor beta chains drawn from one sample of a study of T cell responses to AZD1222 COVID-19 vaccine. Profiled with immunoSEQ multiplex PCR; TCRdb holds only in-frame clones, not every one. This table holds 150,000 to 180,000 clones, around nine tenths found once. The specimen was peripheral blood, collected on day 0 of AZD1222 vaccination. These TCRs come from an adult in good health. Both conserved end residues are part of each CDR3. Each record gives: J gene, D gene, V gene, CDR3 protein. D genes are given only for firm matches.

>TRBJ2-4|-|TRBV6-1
CASSEQGPVGNIQYF
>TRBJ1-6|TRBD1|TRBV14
CASSQAGQGAGSPLHF
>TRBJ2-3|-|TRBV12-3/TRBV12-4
CASRKTTDTQYF
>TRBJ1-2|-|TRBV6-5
CASSYDNYGYTF
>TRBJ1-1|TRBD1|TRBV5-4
CASTVDRASEAFF
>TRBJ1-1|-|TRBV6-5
CASRVPGDTEAFF
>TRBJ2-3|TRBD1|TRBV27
CASSGQGGTDTQYF
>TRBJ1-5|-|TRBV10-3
CAISGEGHQNQPQHF
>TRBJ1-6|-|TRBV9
CASSAGGGLLSPLHF
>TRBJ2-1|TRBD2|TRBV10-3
CAISERTSGYNEQFF
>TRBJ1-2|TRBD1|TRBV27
CASSFVPLLTGNYGYTF
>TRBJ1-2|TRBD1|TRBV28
CASSLSQTGGGRYTF
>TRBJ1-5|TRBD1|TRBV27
CASSTTGRDRGGSNQPQHF
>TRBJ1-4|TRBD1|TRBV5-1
CASSLPTQGATNEKLFF
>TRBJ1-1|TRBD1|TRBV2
CASREQGIRGTEAFF
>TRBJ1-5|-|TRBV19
CASSIVRVSSNQPQHF